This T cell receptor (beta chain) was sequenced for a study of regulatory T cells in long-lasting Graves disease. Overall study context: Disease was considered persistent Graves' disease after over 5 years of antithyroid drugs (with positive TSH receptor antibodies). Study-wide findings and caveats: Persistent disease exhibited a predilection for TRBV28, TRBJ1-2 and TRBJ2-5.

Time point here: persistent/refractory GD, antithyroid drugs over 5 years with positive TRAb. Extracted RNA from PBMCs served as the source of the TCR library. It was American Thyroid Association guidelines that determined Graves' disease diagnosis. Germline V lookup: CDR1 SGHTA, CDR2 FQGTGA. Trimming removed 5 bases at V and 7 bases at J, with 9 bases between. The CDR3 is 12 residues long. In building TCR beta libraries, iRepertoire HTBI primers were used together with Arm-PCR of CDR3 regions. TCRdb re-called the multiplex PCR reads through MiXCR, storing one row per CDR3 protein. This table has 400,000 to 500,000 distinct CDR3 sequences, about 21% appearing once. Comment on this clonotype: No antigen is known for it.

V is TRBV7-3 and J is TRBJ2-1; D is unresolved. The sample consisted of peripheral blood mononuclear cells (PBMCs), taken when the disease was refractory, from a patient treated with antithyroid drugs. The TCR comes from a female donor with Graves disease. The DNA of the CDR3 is TGTGCCAGCAGCGTCAATCGGAATGAGCAGTTCTTC. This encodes CASSVNRNEQFF.